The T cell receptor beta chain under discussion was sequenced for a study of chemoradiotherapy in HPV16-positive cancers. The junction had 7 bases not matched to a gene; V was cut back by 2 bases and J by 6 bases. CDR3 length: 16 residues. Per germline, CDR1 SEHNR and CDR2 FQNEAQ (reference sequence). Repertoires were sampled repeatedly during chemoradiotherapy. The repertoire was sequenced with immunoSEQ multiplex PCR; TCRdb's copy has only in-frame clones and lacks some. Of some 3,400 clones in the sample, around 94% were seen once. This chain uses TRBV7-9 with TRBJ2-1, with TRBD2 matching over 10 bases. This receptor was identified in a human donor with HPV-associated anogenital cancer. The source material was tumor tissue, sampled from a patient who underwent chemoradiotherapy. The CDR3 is CASSLRVSGRFNEQFF. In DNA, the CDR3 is TGTGCCAGCAGCTTACGGGTTAGCGGGAGGTTCAATGAGCAGTTCTTC.